The T cell receptor beta chain described here comes from a study of shared clonotypes between healthy human individuals (TCRdb year 2020). As for the study more broadly: A couple of women and a few men aged 18 to 49 years were included in the cohort. For each donor, three plates each were used for CD4 naive and CD4 memory, two plates were used for CD8 naive, and one plate was used for CD8 memory. To estimate repertoire size and how much clonotype sharing occurs between individuals, the study deeply sequenced the blood TCR repertoires of about 5 healthy adults. Libraries were prepared and TCR repertoires were sequenced by different laboratories using diverse techniques, in order to increase sequencing depth and limit assay-specific biases. Each donor's leukapheresis produced roughly between roughly 0.85 and 9.5 billion PBMCs.

Using the deep immunoSEQ assay, multiplex PCR amplified TCR CDR3 regions from genomic DNA. For each cell subset, the extracted genomic DNA was distributed evenly across all wells of several immunoSEQ 96-well plates, and each plate served as one replicate. For sorted subsets, each replicate PCR was loaded with approximately 190 ng genomic DNA, equivalent to 30,000 to 35,000 T cell genomes. Purified libraries were measured with a Qubit 3.0 fluorometer, size-checked on a Bioanalyzer 2100, and measured again with the KAPA Library Quantification kit. Every immunoSEQ 96-well plate was sequenced on a dedicated single-read 150-cycle Illumina NextSeq 550 flow cell. The authors processed their data as follows. Because the immunoSEQ output held only junctional sequences and lacked quality scores, the filtering could not match the filtering applied to full-length reads. Sequences were annotated with PyIR, a Python wrapper for IgBLAST v1.9, using IMGT germline references to assign V/J genes and CDR3. Any read was removed if the V/J assignment was weak (E-value above 1e-6), the CDR3 was missing, or the read contained stop codons, out-of-frame junctions, or ambiguous translated residues. V3J clonotypes were defined as sequences sharing the same inferred V gene, J gene, and CDR3 amino acid sequence. To compute the percentage overlap between repertoires, the number of shared unique clonotypes was divided by the size of the smaller repertoire. RTK rarefaction, the Chao1 estimator, and Recon v2.1 estimates of unobserved clonotypes were used to assess repertoire richness. For all TCRbeta clonotypes obtained by the gDNA method from four donors, generation probabilities were computed with OLGA. Here the immuneACCESS table is served through TCRdb, limited to in-frame sequences with V and J called. Missing clones are a known gap in these copies; in checked studies unresolved V genes cover under half, and the rest lacks a known reason. D and trimming were read from the DNA, whereas the V and J calls and clone size are those reported in that table. The sample table lists some 2,100,000 clones, about 92% of them with a count of one. The top ten hold about 1.5% of the sample.

CD8 naive samples consisted of CD45RO-negative cells that were positively selected for CCR7, yielding a CD45RA+CCR7+ population without TemRA cells. The donors were healthy, HIV-negative adults with no recently reported acute infections or vaccinations. All donors were Caucasian adults living in Nashville, Tennessee, USA. Blood was collected by leukapheresis, and PBMCs were isolated by Ficoll-Histopaque density gradient centrifugation and then cryopreserved in liquid nitrogen vapor phase. Purity and quantity of every magnetically sorted T cell population were checked by analytical flow cytometry. Genomic DNA was isolated from each sorted fraction and quantified by UV absorbance on a Nanodrop 2000c. Comments on this clone: Its antigen has not been determined. One base away there is no much larger clone; base qualities are not given.

The germline V gene specifies ENHRY as CDR1 and SYGVKD as CDR2. Trimming leaves V shorter by 0 bases and J shorter by 7 bases, with the junction holding 5 bases beyond the gene matches. The CDR3 spans 15 residues, from the cysteine through the phenylalanine. Only the CDR3 DNA is retained, 45 bases long and in frame from the first base. Broader findings and caveats from the paper: Clonotypes shared by all four sorted-subset donors showed higher generation probabilities than non-shared clonotypes. Sampling was limited to blood, and TCR repertoires in tissue likely differ from TCR repertoires in blood. Larger estimated clonotype richness was generally found for naive subsets than for memory subsets. Because the study included only a small number of donors, the genetic and exposure-history diversity represented was limited. Around 5% of naive CD4, roughly 3.6% of naive CD8, 2.3% of memory CD4, and 0.4% of memory CD8 clonotypes were shared across several donors. Incomplete sequencing was indicated by rarefaction of sorted-subset datasets, despite the large sequencing depth. Pairwise subsampling indicated that sequencing depth was expected to affect the degree of clonotype sharing among donors.

The specimen was naive CD8+ T cells from PBMCs. What this sample's cell subset or site label stands for: CD45RA+CCR7+. The rearrangement joined TRBV10-3 to TRBJ1-2, with 10 junctional bases fitting TRBD1. The sequence derives from a young man in good health. Some clones in this sample may be carry-over from other donors' samples. The CDR3 here reads CAISESVTGGLGYTF. The DNA is as follows: TGTGCCATCAGTGAGTCTGTGACAGGGGGCCTTGGCTACACCTTC.